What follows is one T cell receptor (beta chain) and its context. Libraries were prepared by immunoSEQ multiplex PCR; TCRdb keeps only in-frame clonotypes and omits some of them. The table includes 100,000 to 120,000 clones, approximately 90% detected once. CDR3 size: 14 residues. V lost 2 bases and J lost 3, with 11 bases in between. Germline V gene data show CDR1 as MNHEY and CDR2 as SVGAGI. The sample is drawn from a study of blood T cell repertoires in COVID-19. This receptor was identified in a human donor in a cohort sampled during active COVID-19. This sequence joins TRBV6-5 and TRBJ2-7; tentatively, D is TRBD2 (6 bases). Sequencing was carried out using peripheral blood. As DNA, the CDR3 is TGTGCCAGCAGTTACGGCGGGATATTCTACGAGCAGTACTTC. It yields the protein CASSYGGIFYEQYF.